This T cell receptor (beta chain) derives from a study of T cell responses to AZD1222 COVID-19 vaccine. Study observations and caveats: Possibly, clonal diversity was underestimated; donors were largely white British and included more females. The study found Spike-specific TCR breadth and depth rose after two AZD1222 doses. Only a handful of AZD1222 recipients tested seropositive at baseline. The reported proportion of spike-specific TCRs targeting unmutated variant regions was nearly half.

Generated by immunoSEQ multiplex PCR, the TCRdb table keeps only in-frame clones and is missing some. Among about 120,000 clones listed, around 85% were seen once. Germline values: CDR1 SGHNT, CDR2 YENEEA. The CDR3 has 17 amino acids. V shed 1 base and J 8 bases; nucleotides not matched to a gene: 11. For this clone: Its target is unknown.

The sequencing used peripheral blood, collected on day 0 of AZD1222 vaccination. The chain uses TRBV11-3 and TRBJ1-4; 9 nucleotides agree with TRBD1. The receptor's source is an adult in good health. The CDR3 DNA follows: TGTGCCAGCAGCTTAGCGGGACAGGGATTGGCGCAGGAAAAACTGTTTTTT. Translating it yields CASSLAGQGLAQEKLFF.